This T cell receptor beta chain is drawn from a study of control samples from healthy donors and cancer patients. V gave up 3 bases and J gave up 4 bases; unmatched junction bases: 9. In germline, CDR1 is MNHNS, CDR2 SASEGT. The CDR3 runs 16 residues. The method was immunoSEQ multiplex PCR; TCRdb's version includes in-frame clones alone and lacks a portion of them. The sample holds approximately 170,000 clones; roughly 92% are singletons and the top ten take roughly 0.64%. The sequence came from a woman aged 25 to 39 in good health. Material for sequencing was blood. J is TRBJ1-1 and V is TRBV6-1; 9 bases are shared with TRBD1. Written as DNA, the CDR3 is TGTGCCAGCAGTGATCCCTCGCCGGGACAGGGCACTGAAGCTTTCTTT. Residues: CASSDPSPGQGTEAFF.